This is a list of T cell receptor beta chains from one sample in a study of shared clonotypes between healthy human individuals. The data were produced by immunoSEQ multiplex PCR, yet TCRdb's version contains in-frame clones alone and is incomplete. Of 950,000 to 1,100,000 clones listed, roughly 80% are singletons. The source material was memory CD4+ T cells sorted from blood. Receptors were obtained from a man between 18 and 29 years old in good health. Both conserved end residues are part of each CDR3. A D gene is named only where the DNA matches it firmly. Rows give clone size only sometimes, using once, few, many, or a class for an expanded clone.

CDR3aa | CDR3nt | j_gene | v_gene | abundance | d_gene
CATRSYNEQFF | TGTGCCACGCGGTCCTACAATGAGCAGTTCTTC | TRBJ2-1 | TRBV7-8 | - | -
CASREGGKSEAFF | TGTGCCAGCCGTGAAGGGGGGAAGTCTGAAGCTTTCTTT | TRBJ1-1 | TRBV6-5 | few | -
CASSELGSSYEQYF | TGTGCCAGCAGTGAGCTGGGTAGCTCCTACGAGCAGTACTTC | TRBJ2-7 | TRBV6-4 | once | -
CASSLGGTGHTGELFF | TGTGCCAGCAGCTTGGGGGGGACAGGTCACACCGGGGAGCTGTTTTTT | TRBJ2-2 | TRBV5-4 | few | TRBD1
CASMNRGIEKLFF | TGTGCCAGCATGAACAGGGGGATTGAAAAACTGTTTTTT | TRBJ1-4 | TRBV6-1 | - | TRBD1
CASSQDQTSSYNEQFF | TGCGCCAGCAGCCAAGATCAGACGAGCTCCTACAATGAGCAGTTCTTC | TRBJ2-1 | TRBV4-1 | few | -
CASTPGGGLYEQYF | TGCGCCAGCACTCCCGGCGGGGGGTTGTACGAGCAGTACTTC | TRBJ2-7 | TRBV5-1 | - | TRBD2
CASRGQGRTEAFF | TGTGCCAGCCGCGGACAGGGGCGGACTGAAGCTTTCTTT | TRBJ1-1 | TRBV6-4 | once | TRBD1
CASRLDRQNIQYF | TGTGCCAGTAGGCTTGACCGACAGAACATTCAGTACTTC | TRBJ2-4 | TRBV19 | - | -
CASSFDFAGTPYNEQFF | TGTGCCAGCAGCTTCGATTTTGCGGGAACGCCCTACAATGAGCAGTTCTTC | TRBJ2-1 | TRBV7-2 | - | -
CASSRGGTSGINTGELFF | TGTGCCAGCAGCAGGGGCGGGACTAGCGGGATCAACACCGGGGAGCTGTTTTTT | TRBJ2-2 | TRBV21-1 | - | -
CASSTREGQGNGYTF | TGTGCCAGCAGTACCCGAGAGGGACAGGGAAATGGCTACACCTTC | TRBJ1-2 | TRBV2 | - | TRBD1
CSVGTGTDTQYF | TGCAGCGTTGGGACAGGCACAGATACGCAGTATTTT | TRBJ2-3 | TRBV29-1 | - | -
CASSVGGQGAAGELFF | TGTGCCAGCAGCGTAGGGGGACAGGGGGCCGCCGGGGAGCTGTTTTTT | TRBJ2-2 | TRBV9 | - | TRBD1
CASSLYLTGSNQPQHF | TGTGCTAGCAGCTTATATCTGACAGGGAGCAATCAGCCCCAGCATTTT | TRBJ1-5 | TRBV7-7 | - | TRBD1
CASSFIQDRGPGGYTF | TGTGCCAGCAGTTTTATCCAAGACAGGGGGCCGGGTGGCTACACCTTC | TRBJ1-2 | TRBV28 | many | TRBD1
CASSPHGTSKGDEQFF | TGCGCCAGCAGCCCCCACGGGACTTCCAAGGGCGATGAGCAGTTCTTC | TRBJ2-1 | TRBV5-1 | - | -
CASSEEAGGSGYTF | TGTGCCAGCAGTGAAGAGGCAGGGGGGAGTGGCTACACCTTC | TRBJ1-2 | TRBV6-1 | many | TRBD1
CASSPLGPEAFF | TGTGCCAGCTCACCATTGGGGCCTGAAGCTTTCTTT | TRBJ1-1 | TRBV18 | - | -
CASSLKQGARAFF | TGTGCCAGCAGCTTAAAACAGGGGGCACGAGCTTTCTTT | TRBJ1-1 | TRBV7-3 | few | TRBD1
CAWSVLLFETQYF | TGTGCCTGGAGTGTACTGCTGTTCGAGACCCAGTACTTC | TRBJ2-5 | TRBV30 | - | -
CASSLLGVEQYF | TGTGCCAGCAGCTTGTTAGGAGTCGAGCAGTACTTC | TRBJ2-7 | TRBV5-5 | - | -
CASSPGTGKGETQYF | TGTGCCAGCTCCCCCGGGACAGGGAAAGGGGAGACCCAGTACTTC | TRBJ2-5 | TRBV18 | - | TRBD1
CASSARGNTGEQFF | TGTGCCAGCAGCGCCCGGGGTAATACCGGTGAGCAGTTCTTC | TRBJ2-1 | TRBV7-2 | - | -
CASSLVGSLNTEAFF | TGCGCCAGCAGCTTGGTAGGTTCCCTGAACACTGAAGCTTTCTTT | TRBJ1-1 | TRBV5-1 | many | -
CASSPDRETQYF | TGTGCCAGCAGCCCAGATCGAGAGACCCAGTACTTC | TRBJ2-5 | TRBV14 | - | -
CASSEIVQGRGYTF | TGTGCCAGCAGTGAAATAGTACAGGGTCGGGGCTACACCTTC | TRBJ1-2 | TRBV2 | - | -
CASSQTATEAFF | TGTGCCAGCAGTCAAACAGCGACTGAAGCTTTCTTT | TRBJ1-1 | TRBV6-6 | - | -
CAIRPDSGEQYF | TGTGCCATCAGGCCCGACAGTGGCGAGCAGTACTTC | TRBJ2-7 | TRBV10-3 | - | -
CASSSGPKNIQYF | TGTGCCAGCAGCTCCGGGCCGAAAAACATTCAGTACTTC | TRBJ2-4 | TRBV5-6 | - | -
CASRPTGSYGYTF | TGTGCCAGCAGGCCGACAGGGAGCTATGGCTACACCTTC | TRBJ1-2 | TRBV28 | - | TRBD1
CASQGDTYEQYF | TGTGCCAGTCAGGGTGACACCTACGAGCAGTACTTC | TRBJ2-7 | TRBV27 | - | -
CASSPELLGTGTNEKLFF | TGCGCCAGCAGCCCTGAACTTCTTGGGACAGGCACTAATGAAAAACTGTTTTTT | TRBJ1-4 | TRBV4-1 | few | TRBD1
CASSEEASTQYF | TGTGCCAGCAGTGAGGAAGCCTCAACGCAGTATTTT | TRBJ2-3 | TRBV6-1 | - | -
CASSEEGYTF | TGTGCCAGCAGTGAAGAAGGCTACACCTTC | TRBJ1-2 | TRBV6-1 | - | -
CASRPIGREETQYF | TGTGCCAGCAGGCCAATAGGGAGGGAGGAGACCCAGTACTTC | TRBJ2-5 | TRBV5-4 | - | TRBD2
CASTFDGDHFNEKLFF | TGCGCCAGCACCTTCGACGGGGACCATTTTAATGAAAAACTGTTTTTT | TRBJ1-4 | TRBV5-1 | - | -
CASSLRLSTDTQYF | TGTGCCAGCAGCTTGCGACTCAGCACAGATACGCAGTATTTT | TRBJ2-3 | TRBV7-8 | - | -
CASSPNFIVPRGSEKLFF | TGTGCCAGCAGCCCGAATTTTATCGTCCCCCGGGGGAGTGAAAAACTGTTTTTT | TRBJ1-4 | TRBV21-1 | - | -
CASSLVWSYEQYF | TGTGCCAGCAGCTTAGTTTGGAGCTACGAGCAGTACTTC | TRBJ2-7 | TRBV7-2 | - | -
CASSISSGRYEQYF | TGTGCCAGCAGCATTTCTAGCGGGAGATACGAGCAGTACTTC | TRBJ2-7 | TRBV5-4 | - | TRBD2
CASSRGPLRAQYF | TGTGCCAGTAGTAGGGGCCCTCTGCGGGCCCAGTACTTC | TRBJ2-5 | TRBV19 | - | -
CASSQSSGIAYEQYF | TGTGCCAGCTCACAGTCTAGCGGGATCGCCTACGAGCAGTACTTC | TRBJ2-7 | TRBV18 | - | TRBD2
CASSPTGPFSNQPQHF | TGTGCCAGCAGTCCCACCGGACCGTTTAGCAATCAGCCCCAGCATTTT | TRBJ1-5 | TRBV27 | - | -
CASSQGQGLYNEQFF | TGTGCCAGCAGTCAAGGGCAGGGGCTTTACAATGAGCAGTTCTTC | TRBJ2-1 | TRBV7-9 | - | -
CAIRSGTGNTGELFF | TGTGCCATCAGGTCCGGGACAGGGAACACCGGGGAGCTGTTTTTT | TRBJ2-2 | TRBV10-3 | few | TRBD1